This T cell receptor (beta chain) is from a study of CD8 T cells in Susac syndrome. The RNA input was 0.5 to 1 ug, and it was reverse transcribed with random hexamers. Amplification of TCR beta CDR3 across 54 Vbeta and 13 Jbeta was performed with immunoSEQ multiplex PCR. TCRdb redid the calling of the immunoSEQ multiplex PCR reads with MiXCR, one entry per CDR3 protein. In the table there are approximately 110,000 distinct CDR3 sequences, 90% to 95% of which are singletons. The ends were cut back, 5 bases at V and 1 base at J, with 8 bases in the middle. Germline V gene lookup returns CDR1 SGHTA and CDR2 FQGNSA. The CDR3 totals 13 residues. Sequencing of TCR beta drew on CD8+ and CD4+ T cells from blood.

The chain has TRBV7-2 and TRBJ1-1; D is unresolved. This receptor was taken from a human donor in good health. Input material: CD4+ T cells from PBMCs. The CDR3 spells CASSQDQNTEAFF. The CDR3 DNA follows: TGTGCCAGCAGCCAAGACCAGAACACTGAAGCTTTCTTT.